A selection of T cell receptor beta chains follows, all from one sample in a study of cytomegalovirus exposure and HLA in healthy donors. Only in-frame clones appear in the TCRdb table, and some are missing; sequencing was by immunoSEQ multiplex PCR. The sample shows about 190,000 clones, under 80% of them seen only once. What was sequenced was PBMCs. The receptors were gathered from a man in his thirties or forties in good health and CMV-seropositive. The CDR3 runs from the conserved cysteine through the conserved F or W. A D gene is named only where the DNA matches it firmly. Clone sizes are given selectively: once, few, many, or a class where the clone is expanded.

>once|TRBJ2-7|TRBV5-1|.
TGCGCCAGCAGCCCCACCGACAGCCCCTACGAGCAGTACTTC
CASSPTDSPYEQYF
>.|TRBJ1-1|TRBV18|TRBD1
TGTGCCAGCACCTCGGACAGGGGGCAAACTGAAGCTTTCTTT
CASTSDRGQTEAFF
>.|TRBJ2-5|TRBV4-3|TRBD1
TGCGCCAGCAGCCAGGAGACAGGGAGAGGGGAGACCCAGTACTTC
CASSQETGRGETQYF
>.|TRBJ1-5|TRBV29-1|TRBD1
TGCAGCGTTGGACAGGGAAGTCTCGGGAGCAATCAGCCCCAGCATTTT
CSVGQGSLGSNQPQHF
>.|TRBJ1-1|TRBV5-4|TRBD1
TGTGCCAGCAGCTTGGCCGGGACAGGGGGCACTGAAGCTTTCTTT
CASSLAGTGGTEAFF
>.|TRBJ2-1|TRBV7-3|.
TGTGCCAGCAGCTGGAGAGCCGCCCCCAATGAGCAGTTCTTC
CASSWRAAPNEQFF
>.|TRBJ2-7|TRBV6-5|TRBD2
TGTGCCAGCACCACCACCCGGGGGGATGAGCAGTACTTC
CASTTTRGDEQYF
>.|TRBJ1-2|TRBV6-5|TRBD1
TGTGCCAGCAGTTCCCAGGGGGCGGGTTATGGCTACACCTTC
CASSSQGAGYGYTF
>.|TRBJ1-5|TRBV19|.
TGTGCCAGTAGTATAGATCAGGGAGGGGGTCAGCCCCAGCATTTT
CASSIDQGGGQPQHF
>.|TRBJ1-1|TRBV6-5|TRBD1
TGTGCCAGCAGTGTTAGCACAGGGGCCACTGAAGCTTTCTTT
CASSVSTGATEAFF
>.|TRBJ2-5|TRBV7-2|TRBD2
TGTGCCAGCAGCCCCCCAGCGGGGGGGCAGTACTTC
CASSPPAGGQYF
>.|TRBJ2-5|TRBV4-1|.
TGCGCCAGCAGCCGACGGGACTTCGGGGCAGAGACCCAGTACTTC
CASSRRDFGAETQYF
>.|TRBJ1-3|TRBV15|TRBD1
TGTGCCACCAGCAGAGCTAGGACAGGGGATGGAAACACCATATATTTT
CATSRARTGDGNTIYF
>once|TRBJ2-5|TRBV11-2|.
TGTGCCAGCAGTATTTCCGGGATCACGCGGGGTCAAGAGACCCAGTACTTC
CASSISGITRGQETQYF
>.|TRBJ1-1|TRBV7-9|.
TGTGCCAGCAGCTTAGACGGGGGGGGCACTGAAGCTTTCTTT
CASSLDGGGTEAFF
>.|TRBJ1-2|TRBV5-4|TRBD1
TGTGCCAGCAGCCACATACTTTTGGACAGGGCCCATGGCTACACCTTC
CASSHILLDRAHGYTF